This T cell receptor beta chain was documented in a study of cytomegalovirus exposure and HLA in healthy donors. PCR amplification relied on 60 Vbeta primers (plus 13 Jbeta primers). Libraries were prepared by immunoSEQ multiplex PCR; TCRdb keeps only in-frame clonotypes and omits some of them. The sample includes about 170,000 clones, under 80% of them seen just once. Germline V gives CDR1 MNHNS, CDR2 SASEGT. The length of the CDR3 is 15 residues. Trimming removed 0 bases from V and 10 bases from J, with 16 bases in between. With respect to this clone: The antigen is undetermined.

Study-wide findings and caveats: An analysis done earlier found most TCR beta V segments productive about 87% or about 30% of the time.

This clonotype originated in a female donor in good health and CMV-seronegative. The sample consisted of PBMCs. This rearrangement joins TRBV6-1 to TRBJ2-1, with TRBD2 as a possible D gene (6 bases). CDR3 loop: CASSEALRDGGEQFF. CDR3 coding DNA: TGTGCCAGCAGTGAAGCGCTTCGGGACGGGGGAGAGCAGTTCTTC.